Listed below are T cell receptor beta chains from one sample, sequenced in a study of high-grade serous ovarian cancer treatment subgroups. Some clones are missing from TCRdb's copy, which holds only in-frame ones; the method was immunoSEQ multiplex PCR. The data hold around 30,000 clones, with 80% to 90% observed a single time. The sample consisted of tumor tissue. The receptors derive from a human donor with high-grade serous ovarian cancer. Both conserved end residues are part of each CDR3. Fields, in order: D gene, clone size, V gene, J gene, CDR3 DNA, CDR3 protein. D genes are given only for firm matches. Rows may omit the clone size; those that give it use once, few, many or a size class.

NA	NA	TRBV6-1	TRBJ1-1	TGTGCCAGCAGTGAATCCGGCGGGCGCGGCACTGAAGCTTTCTTT	CASSESGGRGTEAFF
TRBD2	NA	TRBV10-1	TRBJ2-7	TGCGCCAGCAGCTCCGGGACTAGTCAGTACGAGCAGTACTTC	CASSSGTSQYEQYF
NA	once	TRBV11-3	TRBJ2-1	TGTGCCAGCAGCTTACAGGGTCTGGCCGACAATGAGCAGTTCTTC	CASSLQGLADNEQFF
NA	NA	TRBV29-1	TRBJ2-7	TGCAGCGCCCATCAGGGAGACGGAGAGCAGTACTTC	CSAHQGDGEQYF
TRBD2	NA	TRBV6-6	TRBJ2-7	TGTGCCAGCAGAATGCGGGAGGCCCACGAGCAGTACTTC	CASRMREAHEQYF
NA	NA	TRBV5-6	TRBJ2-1	TGTGCCAGCACGGCGCGGCCCAGCTCCTACAATGAGCAGTTCTTC	CASTARPSSYNEQFF
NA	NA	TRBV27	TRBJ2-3	TGTGCCAGCAGTAAGAACAGGAGGAGGCACACAGATACGCAGTATTTT	CASSKNRRRHTDTQYF
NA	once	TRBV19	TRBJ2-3	TGTGCCAGTAAAGACAGGAGCACAGATACGCAGTATTTT	CASKDRSTDTQYF
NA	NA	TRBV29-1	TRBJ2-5	TGCAGCGTTTCTTGGGCTTCGCAAGAGACCCAGTACTTC	CSVSWASQETQYF
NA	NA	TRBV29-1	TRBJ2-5	TGCAGCGTTGTCGGGGGAGAGACCCAGTACTTC	CSVVGGETQYF
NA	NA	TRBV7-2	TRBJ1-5	TGTGCCAGCAGCTTAGCGGGGCGACAGCCCCAGCATTTT	CASSLAGRQPQHF
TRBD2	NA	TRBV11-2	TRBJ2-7	TGTGCCAGCAGCACGGGGCCTAGCGGGTTTTACGAGCAGTACTTC	CASSTGPSGFYEQYF
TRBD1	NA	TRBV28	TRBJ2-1	TGTGCCAGCACCAAACAAGTTCCCCGCAGGGGGCGCAGCAATGAGCAGTTCTTC	CASTKQVPRRGRSNEQFF
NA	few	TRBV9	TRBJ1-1	TGTGCCAGCAGCGCGAGAGGGGGATCTTGGACTGAAGCTTTCTTT	CASSARGGSWTEAFF
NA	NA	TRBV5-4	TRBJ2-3	TGTGCCAGCAGCTTAGGGAGAGGGGGAACCACAGATACGCAGTATTTT	CASSLGRGGTTDTQYF
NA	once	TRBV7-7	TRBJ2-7	TGTGCTAGCAGCTTAGGGCAGAACTACGAGCAGTACTTC	CASSLGQNYEQYF
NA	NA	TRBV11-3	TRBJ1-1	TGTGCCAGCAGCCACCGCGGCACGGGGGATGAAGCTTTCTTT	CASSHRGTGDEAFF
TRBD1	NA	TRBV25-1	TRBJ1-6	TGTGCCAGCAGTCCCCTAGACAGGGCGAATTCACCCCTCCACTTT	CASSPLDRANSPLHF
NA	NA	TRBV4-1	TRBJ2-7	TGCGCCAGCAGCCCACTGGATGAGTTGACCTACGAGCAGTACTTC	CASSPLDELTYEQYF
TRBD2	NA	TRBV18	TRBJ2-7	TGTGCCAGCTCACCACCGGGAATAGCGGGTCTCAACGAGCAGTACTTC	CASSPPGIAGLNEQYF
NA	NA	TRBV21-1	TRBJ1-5	TGTGCCAGCAGCAAAGTATTGAGGACGGGAAATCAGCCCCAGCATTTT	CASSKVLRTGNQPQHF
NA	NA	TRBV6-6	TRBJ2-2	TGTGCCAGCAGTTACTCGGGGCGAAACACCGGGGAGCTGTTTTTT	CASSYSGRNTGELFF
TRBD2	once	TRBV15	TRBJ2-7	TGTGCCACCAGCAGCGGTGGGAGGGGAGCTTACGAGCAGTACTTC	CATSSGGRGAYEQYF
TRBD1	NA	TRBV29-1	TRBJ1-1	TGCAGCGTTGGGGACAGCGCTTGGAGTGAAGCTTTCTTT	CSVGDSAWSEAFF
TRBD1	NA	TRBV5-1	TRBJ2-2	TGCGCCAGCACCGACCGACAGGGGGCGGCCGGGGAGCTGTTTTTT	CASTDRQGAAGELFF
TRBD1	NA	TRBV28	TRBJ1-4	TGTGCCAGCAATCCGAGACAGGGGGGTGAAAAACTGTTTTTT	CASNPRQGGEKLFF
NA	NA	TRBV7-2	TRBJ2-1	TGTGCCAGCCTAAGTTGGGGGGAGAGCTATGAGCAGTTCTTC	CASLSWGESYEQFF
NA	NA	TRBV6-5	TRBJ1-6	TGTGCCAGCAGTTACTCATCGCCGGGCTCACCCCTCCACTTT	CASSYSSPGSPLHF
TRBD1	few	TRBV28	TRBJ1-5	TGTGCCAGCAGACCGGGACAGATAAGCAATCAGCCCCAGCATTTT	CASRPGQISNQPQHF